The clone carrying this TCR beta chain was counted once. Authors' data handling: For nucleated cells, counts were estimated from reference gene primer amplification. Assay used: immunoSEQ multiplex PCR; TCRdb lists only in-frame clones, some missing. D and trimming were read from the DNA, whereas the V and J calls and clone size are those reported in that table. The data show more than 250,000 clones, over 75% seen once. This CDR3 is 13 amino acids long. Deletions cut 5 bases from V and 5 bases from J, with 12 bases between. The sample is drawn from a study of blood T cell repertoires in COVID-19. About the research overall: The samples span acute and convalescent COVID-19 from the United States, Italy and Spain. In each case, the material was cDNA or gDNA derived from T cells, B-cell-depleted T cells, or PBMCs.

This sequence was found in a man aged 45-65 years with active or convalescent COVID-19. The genes are TRBV12-3 or TRBV12-4 and TRBJ2-5; perhaps TRBD2 as D (6 bases). The sequenced sample was peripheral blood. CDR3 nucleotides: TGTGCCAGCAGTGATACTAGCCTGGAGACCCAGTACTTC. This codes for CASSDTSLETQYF.